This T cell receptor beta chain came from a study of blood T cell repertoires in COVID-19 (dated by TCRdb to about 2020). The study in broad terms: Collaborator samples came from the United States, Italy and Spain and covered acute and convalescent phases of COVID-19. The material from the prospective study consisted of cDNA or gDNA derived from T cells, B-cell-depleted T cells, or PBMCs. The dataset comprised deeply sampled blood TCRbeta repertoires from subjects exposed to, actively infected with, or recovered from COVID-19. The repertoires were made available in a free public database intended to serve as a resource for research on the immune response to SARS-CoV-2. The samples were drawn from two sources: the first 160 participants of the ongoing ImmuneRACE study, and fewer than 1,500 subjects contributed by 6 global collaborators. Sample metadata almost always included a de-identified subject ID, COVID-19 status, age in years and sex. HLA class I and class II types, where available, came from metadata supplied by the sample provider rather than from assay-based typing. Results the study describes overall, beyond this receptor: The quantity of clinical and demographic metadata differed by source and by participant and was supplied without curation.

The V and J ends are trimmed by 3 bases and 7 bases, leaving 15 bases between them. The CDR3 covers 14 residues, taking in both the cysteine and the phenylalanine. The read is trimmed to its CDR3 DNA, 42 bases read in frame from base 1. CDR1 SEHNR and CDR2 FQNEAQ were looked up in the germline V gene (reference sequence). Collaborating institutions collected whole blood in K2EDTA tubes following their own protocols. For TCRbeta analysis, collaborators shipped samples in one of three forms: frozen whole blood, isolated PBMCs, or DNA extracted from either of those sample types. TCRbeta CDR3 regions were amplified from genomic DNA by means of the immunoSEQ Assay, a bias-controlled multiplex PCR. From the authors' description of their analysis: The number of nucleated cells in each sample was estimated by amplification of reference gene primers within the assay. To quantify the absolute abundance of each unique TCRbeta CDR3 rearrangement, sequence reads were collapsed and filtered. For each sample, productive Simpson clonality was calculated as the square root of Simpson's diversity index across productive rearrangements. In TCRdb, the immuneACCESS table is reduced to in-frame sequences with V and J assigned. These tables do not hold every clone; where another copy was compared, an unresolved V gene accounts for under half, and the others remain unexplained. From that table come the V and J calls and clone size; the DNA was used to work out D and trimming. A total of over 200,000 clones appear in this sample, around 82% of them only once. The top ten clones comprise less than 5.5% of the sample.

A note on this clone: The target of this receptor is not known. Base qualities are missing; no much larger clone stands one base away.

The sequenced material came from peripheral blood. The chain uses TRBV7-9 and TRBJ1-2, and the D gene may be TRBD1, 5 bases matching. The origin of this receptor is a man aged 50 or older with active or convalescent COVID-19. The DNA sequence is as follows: TGTGCCAGCAGCTTGTCTGCAGGGTCCTCTGGCTACACCTTC. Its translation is CASSLSAGSSGYTF.